The 26 T cell receptor beta chains below come from one sample, sequenced in a study of CD8 T cells in ankylosing spondylitis. MiXCR, run by TCRdb on the 5' RACE reads, gives a single entry per CDR3 protein. The table lists about 200,000 distinct CDR3 sequences, about 13% of them singletons. Sequenced sample: blood, either unsorted or a sorted T cell fraction (not recorded which). The receptors come from a male donor with ankylosing spondylitis or in good health (not recorded which).

V usage is TRBV7-9 and J usage is TRBJ2-1; the D gene is possibly TRBD1 (5 bases). The V gene's germline CDR1 is SEHNR and CDR2 FQNEAQ (reference sequence). Trimming cost V 8 bases and J 8 bases, with 19 bases left between them. The CDR3 covers 14 residues. The CDR3, as DNA: TGTGCCAGCTACTCCGCTGGTGTGGGGCATGAGCAGTTCTTC. This translates into CASYSAGVGHEQFF. The full variable domain, in which reference TRBV7-9 and TRBJ2-1 provide the parts outside the CDR3, is DTGVSQNPRHKITKRGQNVTFRCDPISEHNRLYWYRQTLGQGPEFLTYFQNEAQLEKSRLLSDRFSAERPKGSFSTLEIQRTEQGDSAMYLCASYSAGVGHEQFFGPGTRLTVL.

The chain is built from TRBV19 and TRBJ1-2; 12 nucleotides match TRBD1. Per the germline V gene, CDR1 is LNHDA and CDR2 is SQIVND (reference sequence). Germline trimming cut 4 bases from V and 8 bases from J; bases unmatched to any gene: 17. This CDR3 region has 18 residues. CDR3 sequence: CASSTSPGTGGAVRGYTF. The DNA for the CDR3 is TGTGCCAGTAGTACATCTCCTGGGACAGGGGGCGCAGTGCGCGGCTACACCTTC.

This clonotype was counted at least ten times. This chain joins TRBV7-9 and TRBJ2-1; no firm D call. The CDR3 runs 12 residues. The germline V gene has CDR1 SEHNR and CDR2 FQNEAQ (reference sequence). Trimming shortened V by 5 bases and J by 6 bases, and 8 bases separated the two germline ends. CDR3 sequence (DNA): TGTGCCAGCAGCCGTTACACCAATGAGCAGTTCTTC. Protein product: CASSRYTNEQFF.

This clonotype occurred a few times. V usage is TRBV6-5 and J usage is TRBJ2-6; D not resolved. Germline CDR1 MNHEY, CDR2 SVGAGI. The CDR3 covers 17 residues. Trimming took 0 bases from V and 0 from J, leaving 9 bases between them. The CDR3 spells CASSYSNRASGANVLTF. In DNA, the CDR3 is TGTGCCAGCAGTTACTCGAATAGAGCCTCTGGGGCCAACGTCCTGACTTTC.

The V call is TRBV20-1, the J call TRBJ2-1; D tentatively fits TRBD1 or TRBD2 (5 bases each). The CDR3 loop spans 10 amino acids. Per the germline V gene, CDR1 is DFQATT and CDR2 is SNEGSKA (reference sequence). Trimming stripped 3 bases from V and 8 bases from J, with 5 bases between. The CDR3 loop reads CSARGDEQFF. CDR3 nucleotides: TGCAGTGCTAGGGGGGATGAGCAGTTCTTC.

This clonotype has more than one count but fewer than ten. The rearrangement uses TRBV11-2 and TRBJ2-4; D not certain. Germline-derived CDR1 and CDR2 are SGHAT and FQNNGV. CDR3 length equals 17 residues. Between the trimmed V and J ends, which lost 2 bases and 4 bases, there was a span of 18 bases. The CDR3 loop is CASSLTRYPGEKNIQYF. The CDR3 DNA reads as TGTGCCAGCAGCTTAACCCGATACCCTGGCGAGAAAAACATTCAGTACTTC. The entire variable domain, with the rest obtained from reference TRBV11-2 and TRBJ2-4, is as follows: EAGVAQSPRYKIIEKRQSVAFWCNPISGHATLYWYQQILGQGPKLLIQFQNNGVVDDSQLPKDRFSAERLKGVDSTLKIQPAKLEDSAVYLCASSLTRYPGEKNIQYFGAGTRLSVL.

In this sample, this clonotype turned up a few times. The chain recombines TRBV2 with TRBJ2-5, with a possible D match to TRBD1 (5 bases). Per germline, CDR1 SNHLY and CDR2 FYNNEI. The CDR3 is made up of 13 amino acids. V lost 3 bases to trimming and J lost 3 bases, with 8 bases between them. CDR3 DNA: TGTGCCAGCAGTGAGGCGACAGAAGAGACCCAGTACTTC. Protein product: CASSEATEETQYF.

This clonotype has just a few counts. V usage is TRBV20-1 and J usage is TRBJ2-2, with 7 bases lining up with TRBD2. V trimming: 5 bases; J trimming: 10 bases; junction bases outside the gene matches: 4. The V gene's germline CDR1 is DFQATT and CDR2 SNEGSKA (reference sequence). CDR3 size: 11 residues. CDR3 protein: CSAGAGVELFF. The CDR3 DNA sequence: TGCAGTGCTGGCGCGGGGGTGGAGCTGTTTTTT.

The rearrangement joins TRBV13 to TRBJ1-2, with 8 positions matching TRBD1. This CDR3 is built from 14 residues. Germline V CDR1 and CDR2: PRHDT, FYEKMQ (reference sequence). The V segment lost 5 bases and the J segment 3 bases; nucleotides outside the gene matches: 5. This CDR3 reads CASSRGQADYGYTF. CDR3 sequence (DNA): TGTGCCAGCAGCCGGGGACAGGCAGACTATGGCTACACCTTC. Full variable domain (outside the CDR3, taken from reference TRBV13 and TRBJ1-2): AAGVIQSPRHLIKEKRETATLKCYPIPRHDTVYWYQQGPGQDPQFLISFYEKMQSDKGSIPDRFSAQQFSDYHSELNMSSLELGDSALYFCASSRGQADYGYTFGSGTRLTVV.

This clonotype has just a few counts. The rearrangement uses TRBV7-6 and TRBJ2-2; D is unclear. V gave up 4 bases and J gave up 2 bases, with 11 bases separating them. Germline assignment: CDR1 SGHVS and CDR2 FNYEAQ. The CDR3 sequence is 15 residues long. The CDR3 coding sequence is TGTGCCAGCAGCTCAGCCGGCGGCAACACCGGGGAGCTGTTTTTT. Translating it yields CASSSAGGNTGELFF.

V and J are TRBV4-1 and TRBJ2-7, with 7 bases matching TRBD1. V was pared by 5 bases and J by 0 bases, with 7 bases of the junction left unmatched. This CDR3 has 15 amino acids. CDR1 is MGHRA, CDR2 YSYEKL, per germline. Here the CDR3 DNA reads TGCGCCAGCAGCTTGGTCCGGGACAGCTCCTACGAGCAGTACTTC. Translation gives CASSLVRDSSYEQYF.

This clonotype was picked up a small number of times. The CDR3 loop is CASSGGPYSNQPQHF. The DNA for the CDR3 is TGTGCCAGCAGCGGGGGACCTTATAGCAATCAGCCCCAGCATTTT. The chain couples TRBV7-2 to TRBJ1-5, with D possibly being TRBD1 (5 bases). The CDR3 spans 15 residues. Germline loops: CDR1 SGHTA, CDR2 FQGNSA. The germline V and J ends were trimmed by 5 bases and 0 bases, with 11 bases remaining between them.

The chain has TRBV4-1 and TRBJ1-1; D gene unclear. The CDR3 sequence is 15 residues long. The V and J ends lost 2 bases and 1 base respectively, with 11 bases between them. CDR1 MGHRA and CDR2 YSYEKL come from the germline V gene. The CDR3 here is CASSQSPPGNTEAFF. The CDR3 DNA reads as TGCGCCAGCAGCCAATCTCCCCCCGGGAACACTGAAGCTTTCTTT.

This clonotype was recorded at least ten times. The chain joins TRBV9 to TRBJ2-7; D may be TRBD2 (6 bases). This CDR3 is built from 13 residues. Deletions cut 3 bases from V and 2 bases from J, with 9 bases between. CDR1 SGDLS and CDR2 YYNGEE come from the germline V gene. CDR3 in amino acids: CASSGGTTYEQYF. The CDR3 bases are TGTGCCAGCAGCGGCGGGACCACCTACGAGCAGTACTTC.

This clonotype was seen a few times. The chain combines TRBV6-1 with TRBJ2-7; D is ambiguous. This CDR3 spans 12 amino acids. Germline V gives CDR1 MNHNS, CDR2 SASEGT. Trimming pared 6 bases from V and 7 bases from J, leaving 13 bases between. The chain's CDR3 is CASSDDVGEQYF. CDR3 nucleotides: TGTGCCAGCAGCGACGATGTAGGGGAGCAGTACTTC.

This clonotype was counted many times. The chain uses TRBV11-2 and TRBJ2-1, with D unresolved. This CDR3 is built from 12 residues. CDR1 SGHAT and CDR2 FQNNGV come from the germline V gene. Trimming took 1 base from V and 15 from J, leaving 13 bases between them. This CDR3 reads CASSLGLLSPFF. CDR3 bases: TGTGCCAGCAGCTTAGGACTCCTTTCTCCGTTCTTC.

This clonotype was detected a few times. The V gene is TRBV5-5, the J gene TRBJ2-7, with D possibly matching TRBD1 (6 bases). Trimming stripped 3 bases from V and 0 bases from J, with 19 bases between. This CDR3 spans 17 amino acids. CDR1 and CDR2 from the germline V gene are SGHKS and YYEKEE (reference sequence). The CDR3 sequence is CASSSGPGHLSSYEQYF. The DNA for the CDR3 is TGTGCCAGCAGCTCGGGACCGGGACACCTGAGCTCCTACGAGCAGTACTTC.

This clonotype was seen more than once but under ten times. This chain joins TRBV9 and TRBJ1-1; weak D call: TRBD1 (6 bases). Deletions cut 3 bases from V and 6 bases from J, with 24 bases between. Germline values: CDR1 SGDLS, CDR2 YYNGEE. The CDR3 is 17 amino acids. Written as DNA, the CDR3 is TGTGCCAGCAGCGGCCAAACAGGGACCGCCGCAGGCGCTGAAGCTTTCTTT. Protein product: CASSGQTGTAAGAEAFF.

This clonotype was found many times. The chain employs TRBV12-3 or TRBV12-4 and TRBJ2-1, with D possibly TRBD2 on 6 matching bases. The CDR3 sequence is 14 residues long. V was clipped by 6 bases and J by 6 bases, with 15 bases between them. The CDR3 region is CASSGGKDLNEQFF. Here the CDR3 DNA reads TGTGCCAGCAGCGGAGGGAAGGACCTCAATGAGCAGTTCTTC.

This clonotype was recorded a few times. The V and J genes are TRBV12-3 or TRBV12-4 and TRBJ2-1; unclear D gene. The CDR3 has 10 amino acids. Trimming cost V 10 bases and J 6 bases, with 7 bases left between them. CDR3: CAIRGNEQFF. The CDR3 DNA follows: TGTGCCATCAGAGGCAATGAGCAGTTCTTC.

Only a few counts were recorded for this clonotype. The rearrangement joins TRBV6-5 to TRBJ2-2, with D possibly matching TRBD2 (5 bases). The CDR3 covers 16 residues. The V gene lost 0 bases and the J gene lost 1 base, with 9 bases spanning the gap. CDR1 is MNHEY and CDR2 is SVGAGI in the germline V gene. CDR3 DNA: TGTGCCAGCAGTTACTCGATGGGGAGGAACACCGGGGAGCTGTTTTTT. It specifies CASSYSMGRNTGELFF.

This clonotype was seen a single time. The chain links TRBV13 to TRBJ2-1, with TRBD2 matching over 8 bases. Germline trimming cut 6 bases from V and 8 bases from J; bases unmatched to any gene: 15. Per the germline V gene, CDR1 is PRHDT and CDR2 is FYEKMQ (reference sequence). The CDR3 spans 16 residues. CDR3 sequence: CASSPRGALVSDEQFF. The CDR3 DNA sequence: TGTGCCAGCAGTCCGCGGGGGGCCCTGGTGAGCGATGAGCAGTTCTTC.

This clonotype was counted a few times. The gene calls are TRBV20-1 and TRBJ2-6; TRBD2 might be the D (5 bases). The germline V gene encodes CDR1 DFQATT and CDR2 SNEGSKA (reference sequence). Trimming took 0 bases from V and 2 from J, leaving 8 bases between them. The length of the CDR3 is 15 residues. The DNA of the CDR3 is TGCAGTGCTAGAGATGAGGAGGCTGGGGCCAACGTCCTGACTTTC. It specifies CSARDEEAGANVLTF.

This clonotype was seen only a few times. This chain connects TRBV7-8 to TRBJ1-5; TRBD1 agrees at 10 bases. Germline V gene data show CDR1 as SGHVS and CDR2 as FQNEAQ. The ends lost 4 bases at V and 4 bases at J; junction bases unmatched: 7. CDR3 size: 16 residues. CDR3 bases: TGTGCCAGCAGCTCTGTCCCGGGACAGGGGAATCAGCCCCAGCATTTT. Protein: CASSSVPGQGNQPQHF.

This clonotype has just a few counts. The chain has TRBV5-6 and TRBJ2-2, with D tentatively TRBD2 (6 bases). Trimming took 4 bases from V and 0 from J, leaving 13 bases between them. The CDR3 totals 16 residues. The germline gives CDR1 SGHDT, CDR2 YYEEEE. CDR3 protein: CASSPVGTANTGELFF. The CDR3, as DNA: TGTGCCAGCAGCCCGGTCGGGACTGCGAACACCGGGGAGCTGTTTTTT.

This chain uses TRBV7-2 with TRBJ2-3; D is perhaps TRBD2 (5 bases). Germline V CDR1 and CDR2: SGHTA, FQGNSA. This CDR3 is 14 amino acids long. The V end was cut by 0 bases, the J end by 9 bases, with 13 bases between. The CDR3 DNA is TGTGCCAGCAGCTTAGCCGTAGATCCGGGGACGCAGTATTTT. Protein: CASSLAVDPGTQYF. Combining the CDR3 with reference TRBV7-2 and TRBJ2-3 gives the whole variable domain GAGVSQSPSNKVTEKGKDVELRCDPISGHTALYWYRQSLGQGLEFLIYFQGNSAPDKSGLPSDRFSAERTGGSVSTLTIQRTQQEDSAVYLCASSLAVDPGTQYFGPGTRLTVL.